This T cell receptor (beta chain) was observed in a study of CD8 T cells in Susac syndrome. CDR3 size: 14 residues. In germline, CDR1 is SGHAT, CDR2 FQDESV (reference sequence). V dropped 0 bases and J dropped 6; count of bases not matched to a gene: 4. Random hexamers were used to reverse transcribe an amount of roughly 0.45 to 1 ug RNA. TCRdb analysed the immunoSEQ multiplex PCR reads with MiXCR anew, one entry per CDR3 protein. The sample shows tens of thousands of distinct CDR3 sequences, about 92% of them seen only once. Patients with Susac syndrome met diagnostic criteria that were recently defined for definite or probable disease. Isolation of CD8+ and CD4+ T cells was performed negatively, whereas enrichment of TEMRA cells was done by FACS.

The chain is built from TRBV11-1 and TRBJ1-2, with TRBD1 matching 7 bases. The sequencing input was CD4+ T cells from PBMCs. The receptor was isolated from a human donor with Susac syndrome. The CDR3 coding sequence is TGTGCCAGCAGCTTAGCGAGAGGGGGCGATGGCTACACCTTC. It encodes CASSLARGGDGYTF. Complete variable domain (other parts from reference TRBV11-1 and TRBJ1-2): EAEVAQSPRYKITEKSQAVAFWCDPISGHATLYWYRQILGQGPELLVQFQDESVVDDSQLPKDRFSAERLKGVDSTLKIQPAELGDSAMYLCASSLARGGDGYTFGSGTRLTVV.